The next 3 T cell receptor beta chains were all read from a single sample in a study of shared clonotypes between healthy human individuals. TCRdb's table, derived via immunoSEQ multiplex PCR, lists solely in-frame clones and lacks some. The sample has a few million clones; roughly 92% are singletons. Sequencing input: naive CD4+ T cells sorted from blood. The subset here: CD45RA+ positively selected. The receptors derive from a man younger than 35 in good health.

V gene TRBV2 combines with J gene TRBJ1-1; D is unresolved. The CDR3 sequence is 13 residues long. Germline V gene lookup returns CDR1 SNHLY and CDR2 FYNNEI. The V end was cut by 6 bases, the J end by 7 bases, with 15 bases between. Here the CDR3 DNA reads TGTGCCAGCAGGGGATCGAAGGGAAATGAAGCTTTCTTT. This encodes CASRGSKGNEAFF.

The V call is TRBV18, the J call TRBJ2-1, with 7 bases that match TRBD2. After removal of 3 bases from V and 2 bases from J, the junction contained 7 bases not matched to a gene. The CDR3 consists of 16 residues. Germline values: CDR1 KGHSH, CDR2 LQKENI. The CDR3 spells CASSPRAGTAYNEQFF. The CDR3, as DNA: TGTGCCAGCTCACCTCGAGCGGGAACGGCCTACAATGAGCAGTTCTTC.

The chain is built from TRBV10-1 and TRBJ2-3; 10 nucleotides agree with TRBD2. Trimming removed 0 bases from V and 6 bases from J; junction bases left unmatched: 6. In germline, CDR1 is WNHNN, CDR2 SYGVQD (reference sequence). The CDR3 is 16 residues long. The CDR3 protein is CASSESRLAGVDTQYF. The CDR3 DNA follows: TGCGCCAGCAGTGAGTCTCGTCTAGCGGGGGTGGATACGCAGTATTTT.